The 15 T cell receptor beta chains reported below all come from one sample, sequenced in a study of blood T cell repertoires in COVID-19. TCRdb's table, derived via immunoSEQ multiplex PCR, lists solely in-frame clones and lacks some. The sample gives fewer than 250,000 clones, around 86% of which show up once; about 6.3% is in the top ten. The sample taken for sequencing was peripheral blood. The origin of the receptors is a man between 60 and 75 years old who had recovered from COVID-19.

The V and J genes are TRBV7-9 and TRBJ2-2; 9 bases agree with TRBD2. Germline CDR1 and CDR2: SEHNR and FQNEAQ (reference sequence). V lost 2 bases and J lost 6; bases outside the gene matches: 4. The CDR3 spans 15 residues. The CDR3 DNA follows: TGTGCCAGCAGCTTACGCGGGAGGGCCCCCGGGGAGCTGTTTTTT. Its translation: CASSLRGRAPGELFF.

The chain recombines TRBV7-2 with TRBJ1-4; 10 bases align to TRBD1. CDR3 length equals 17 residues. The junction had 6 bases not matched to a gene; V was cut back by 5 bases and J by 0 bases. From germline, CDR1 is SGHTA and CDR2 FQGNSA. The CDR3 loop reads CASSTGTGVATNEKLFF. As DNA, the CDR3 is TGTGCCAGCAGCACCGGGACAGGGGTTGCAACTAATGAAAAACTGTTTTTT.

This clone was counted a few times. V usage is TRBV7-8 and J usage is TRBJ2-1, with 13 bases lining up with TRBD2. Trimming at V came to 3 bases and at J to 10 bases, leaving 12 bases not matched to a gene. CDR1 is SGHVS and CDR2 is FQNEAQ in the germline V gene. The CDR3 sequence is 17 residues long. This CDR3 reads CASSLATTSGGVREQFF. CDR3 nucleotide sequence: TGTGCCAGCAGCTTGGCGACAACTAGCGGGGGGGTGAGAGAGCAGTTCTTC.

The chain has TRBV2 and TRBJ2-3, with 10 bases fitting TRBD2. V gave up 4 bases and J gave up 0 bases; unmatched junction bases: 7. Germline V gives CDR1 SNHLY, CDR2 FYNNEI. CDR3 length equals 17 residues. The CDR3 region is CASSVFASGGSTDTQYF. The DNA of the CDR3 is TGTGCCAGCAGTGTGTTTGCTAGCGGGGGTAGCACAGATACGCAGTATTTT. Looking up the rest from reference TRBV2 and TRBJ2-3 gives the full variable domain: EPEVTQTPSHQVTQMGQEVILRCVPISNHLYFYWYRQILGQKVEFLVSFYNNEISEKSEIFDDQFSVERPDGSNFTLKIRSTKLEDSAMYFCASSVFASGGSTDTQYFGPGTRLTVL.

The rearrangement links TRBV5-1 to TRBJ2-5; possible D gene TRBD1, 5 bases. V lost 5 bases and J lost 7, with 12 bases in between. The CDR3 has 12 residues. Germline assignment: CDR1 SGHRS and CDR2 YFSETQ. DNA of the CDR3: TGCGCCAGCAGGCCTCCCCAGGGGACCCAGTACTTC. Encoded protein: CASRPPQGTQYF.

This chain joins TRBV14 and TRBJ1-6; TRBD1 is a possible D gene (5 bases). V was shortened by 2 bases and J by 7 bases, with 9 bases between the two germline ends. The CDR3 is made up of 14 amino acids. The germline V gene has CDR1 SGHDN and CDR2 FVKESK. The CDR3 DNA is TGTGCCAGCAGCCAACAACGGGGGAATTCACCCCTCCACTTT. Amino acids: CASSQQRGNSPLHF.

V and J are TRBV7-9 and TRBJ2-5; D is unresolved. This CDR3 is 13 amino acids long. Per the germline V gene, CDR1 is SEHNR and CDR2 is FQNEAQ (reference sequence). The V end was cut by 2 bases, the J end by 3 bases, with 7 bases between. The CDR3 sequence is CASSLKQKETQYF. The CDR3 DNA sequence: TGTGCCAGCAGCTTAAAACAGAAAGAGACCCAGTACTTC.

The CDR3 DNA reads TGTGCCTGGAGTGTCGGTATCACAGATACGCAGTATTTT. It specifies CAWSVGITDTQYF. V and J are TRBV30 and TRBJ2-3; D is unresolved. Between the trimmed V and J ends, which lost 0 bases and 2 bases, there was a span of 6 bases. The CDR3 spans 13 residues. Germline CDR1 and CDR2: GTSNPN and SVGIG (reference sequence).

As DNA, the CDR3 is TGTGCCAGCAGCTTGCGTACCGGGACAGGGAGGAATAGCAATCAGCCCCAGCATTTT. Encoded protein: CASSLRTGTGRNSNQPQHF. This chain uses TRBV5-8 with TRBJ1-5, with 9 bases matching TRBD1. Germline CDR1 is SGHTS and CDR2 is YDEGEE. The V segment lost 1 base and the J segment 0 bases; nucleotides outside the gene matches: 11. The CDR3 is made up of 19 amino acids.

This chain links TRBV5-1 with TRBJ1-2, with TRBD1 matching 7 bases. This CDR3 comprises 13 residues. Trimming at V came to 5 bases and at J to 2 bases, leaving 3 bases not matched to a gene. In germline, CDR1 is SGHRS, CDR2 YFSETQ. CDR3 DNA sequence: TGCGCCAGCAGACAACAGGGGAACTATGGCTACACCTTC. The encoded protein is CASRQQGNYGYTF.

As concerns this clone: Additional DNA sequences in this sample encode the identical CDR3. The J gene is TRBJ1-1, the V gene TRBV6-5; possibly TRBD1 for D (5 bases). The ends were cut back, 2 bases at V and 7 bases at J, with 11 bases in the middle. Germline CDR1 is MNHEY and CDR2 is SVGAGI. The CDR3 sequence is 13 residues long. CDR3 sequence reads: CASSYSRGSEAFF. The CDR3 coding sequence is TGTGCCAGCAGTTACAGTAGGGGCAGTGAAGCTTTCTTT.

This chain joins TRBV6-6 and TRBJ1-2; 7 bases are shared with TRBD1. The germline V gene has CDR1 MNHNY and CDR2 SVGAGI (reference sequence). The CDR3 length is 12 residues. The V and J ends lost 6 bases and 3 bases, in that order; junction bases with no gene match: 1. The CDR3 DNA is TGTGCCAGCAGGGGGACAGACTATGGCTACACCTTC. Its protein is CASRGTDYGYTF.

CDR3 in DNA: TGTGCCAGCAGTTTCGGGGGTAGAGAGCAGTTCTTC. It yields the protein CASSFGGREQFF. The chain joins TRBV28 to TRBJ2-1; D possibly corresponds to TRBD2 (6 bases). Germline V CDR1 and CDR2: MDHEN, SYDVKM. V lost 3 bases to trimming and J lost 10 bases, with 10 bases between them. The CDR3 runs to 12 residues.

This chain connects TRBV28 to TRBJ2-3, with TRBD1 identical over 9 bases. CDR3 length: 15 amino acids. V lost 6 bases and J lost 1; bases outside the gene matches: 5. Germline lookup yields CDR1 MDHEN and CDR2 SYDVKM. This CDR3 reads CASRSRDRGTDTQYF. The CDR3 DNA follows: TGTGCCAGCAGAAGCCGGGACAGGGGCACAGATACGCAGTATTTT.

V is TRBV14 and J is TRBJ1-6; 8 positions agree with TRBD1. The V gene end was trimmed by 5 bases and the J gene end by 4 bases; junction bases not matched to a gene: 4. The CDR3 length is 15 residues. Per the germline V gene, CDR1 is SGHDN and CDR2 is FVKESK. Here the CDR3 reads CASSVQGDYNSPLHF. As DNA, the CDR3 is TGTGCCAGCAGCGTACAGGGGGATTATAATTCACCCCTCCACTTT.